Described below is a single T cell receptor beta chain sequence and its context. Its cognate antigen is unknown. These data originate in a study of CD4 T cells in relation to SARS-CoV-2 and coronaviruses. Study-wide background: ViraFEST: approximately 10-day antigen culture of PBMCs, then TCR beta CDR3 sequencing. The restricting HLA molecule for shared crossreactive spike epitopes was mapped.

V shed 6 bases and J shed 1 base, with 9 bases lying between them. Germline loops: CDR1 MDHEN, CDR2 SYDVKM. The CDR3 runs to 13 residues. Method: immunoSEQ multiplex PCR; TCRdb's copy keeps in-frame clones and lacks some. The sample consists of tens of thousands of clones, around three quarters of them appearing once. The unexposed donors gave CD4+ T cells in about 2011-2019, prior to COVID-19. CD4+ T cells were isolated from the cells after less than 13 days of culture. Sequencing was done on a sample of CD4+ T cells from PBMCs, cultured in vitro. The chain couples TRBV28 to TRBJ1-2; D gene uncertain. This sequence originates from a human donor in good health. CDR3 nucleotides: TGTGCCAGCAGCCTGGACTATAACTATGGCTACACCTTC. Translating gives CASSLDYNYGYTF.